This T cell receptor (beta chain) was recovered during a study of T cell responses to AZD1222 COVID-19 vaccine. For the study at large: Recipients boosted at about 4 weeks or about 12 weeks are pooled. Study-level results: At baseline, seropositivity was found in only a handful of AZD1222 recipients. Vaccine-associated CD4 TCRs spanned spike, dominant at 160-218 and 743-854. Unmutated variant regions are reportedly the target of nearly half of TCRs that are spike-specific.

Assay: immunoSEQ multiplex PCR; the TCRdb copy retains only in-frame clones and omits some. The sample holds roughly 100,000 clones, roughly 87% seen once. Trimming took 5 bases from V and 5 from J, leaving 16 bases between them. The CDR3 sequence is 15 residues long. CDR1 is SGHNT and CDR2 is YENEEA in the germline V gene. In regard to this clone: Antigen specificity is unknown.

This rearrangement joins TRBV11-3 to TRBJ2-1, with a possible D match to TRBD1 (6 bases). Sequenced material: peripheral blood, taken on day 0 of AZD1222 vaccination. The TCR originated in an adult in good health. The CDR3 protein is CASSRSGVRDNEQFF. The CDR3 nucleotides are TGTGCCAGCAGCCGGTCAGGGGTCAGGGACAATGAGCAGTTCTTC.